This T cell receptor (beta chain) originates from a study of T-cell memory formation after mild COVID-19. TCRdb reanalysed the 5' RACE reads using MiXCR and keeps one entry per CDR3 protein. The sample holds roughly 52,000 distinct CDR3 sequences, about 7% seen once. Only a few counts were recorded for this clonotype. Trimming removed 6 bases at V and 3 bases at J, with 12 bases between. This CDR3 is built from 14 residues. The germline V gene encodes CDR1 SNHLY and CDR2 FYNNEI. The sample comprised PBMCs or a T cell subset sorted from them (not recorded which). The rearrangement joins TRBV2 to TRBJ1-5; no reliable D call. This receptor was identified in a man between 18 and 35 years old who had mild COVID-19 (a few samples of this study predate the infection). Cell type and time point are not known. CDR3 amino acids: CASSLEANNQPQHF. The CDR3 DNA reads as TGTGCCAGCAGCTTAGAAGCTAACAATCAGCCCCAGCATTTT.